This TCR beta chain was recovered during a study of control samples from healthy donors and cancer patients (dated by TCRdb to about 2020). The library relied on the immunoSEQ multiplex PCR assay. TCRdb stores this immuneACCESS table with in-frame sequences only. Part of the clones is absent; in the studies checked, under half of the shortfall reflects unresolved V genes, and no reason is known for the rest. This sample's listing comprises approximately 190,000 clones. Clones ranked in the top ten supply 2% to 2.5% of the sample. Concerning this clone: No antigen is known for it.

The V end gives up 6 bases and the J end 1 base, leaving 5 bases in the junction not matched to a gene. Counted from cysteine to phenylalanine, this CDR3 has 14 amino acids. The read is trimmed to its CDR3 DNA, 42 bases read in frame from base 1. The CDR1 and CDR2 encoded by the germline V gene are MDHEN and SYDVKM. The sequence derives from a woman under 40 in good health. Sequencing input: blood. The receptor chain draws on TRBV28 and TRBJ1-2; 7 bases in the junction line up with TRBD1. DNA sequence: TGTGCCAGCAGCGCCGGGACAGTTAACTATGGCTACACCTTC. The translation is CASSAGTVNYGYTF.